These T cell receptor beta chains were read from a single sample in a study of blood T cell repertoires in COVID-19. Generated by immunoSEQ multiplex PCR, the TCRdb table keeps only in-frame clones and is missing some. The sample lists roughly 51,000 clones; approximately 83% were seen once. Sequenced: peripheral blood. The receptors come from a woman at least 80 years old with acute or convalescent COVID-19. CDR3s include the opening cysteine and the closing phenylalanine or tryptophan. The D gene is left open where the match is weak. Clone size is stated in some rows and not others, as once, few, many or a class when expanded.

J | V | size | D | CDR3 | DNA
TRBJ1-1 | TRBV7-8 | - | TRBD1 | CASSLEGGSYPEAFF | TGTGCCAGCAGCTTAGAAGGGGGCAGTTACCCAGAAGCTTTCTTT
TRBJ1-5 | TRBV6-5 | - | TRBD1 | CASSRGQAGQPQHF | TGTGCCAGCAGCAGGGGACAGGCGGGACAGCCCCAGCATTTT
TRBJ2-5 | TRBV18 | - | TRBD2 | CASSTGAGGPETQYF | TGTGCCAGCTCAACTGGAGCGGGGGGGCCGGAGACCCAGTACTTC
TRBJ1-2 | TRBV5-1 | - | TRBD1 | CASSLGQGAAGYGYTF | TGCGCCAGCAGCTTAGGACAGGGGGCAGCGGGCTATGGCTACACCTTC
TRBJ2-7 | TRBV10-1 | - | - | CASSESRRGYEQYF | TGCGCCAGCAGTGAGTCGAGACGAGGGTACGAGCAGTACTTC
TRBJ2-1 | TRBV6-2/TRBV6-3 | - | TRBD2 | CASSYFSLAGGLGEQFF | TGTGCCAGCAGTTACTTCTCCTTAGCGGGGGGGCTGGGTGAGCAGTTCTTC
TRBJ1-2 | TRBV25-1 | - | TRBD1 | CASSEGRGPGYTF | TGTGCCAGCAGTGAGGGCAGGGGGCCTGGCTACACCTTC
TRBJ2-7 | TRBV21-1 | - | - | CASTHPRFFSYEQYF | TGTGCCAGCACCCACCCCCGGTTCTTCTCCTACGAGCAGTACTTC
TRBJ1-1 | TRBV15 | - | - | CATSRDRGGTEAFF | TGTGCCACCAGCAGAGATCGGGGGGGCACTGAAGCTTTCTTT
TRBJ2-5 | TRBV19 | - | - | CASSFGLPGQNQETQYF | TGTGCCAGTAGTTTTGGGTTACCCGGACAGAACCAAGAGACCCAGTACTTC
TRBJ1-1 | TRBV2 | few | TRBD1 | CASRERTGGNTEAFF | TGTGCCAGCAGAGAGAGGACAGGGGGGAACACTGAAGCTTTCTTT
TRBJ2-7 | TRBV6-6 | - | TRBD2 | CASSYTSGGEQYF | TGTGCCAGCAGTTATACGAGCGGGGGTGAGCAGTACTTC
TRBJ1-1 | TRBV3-1/TRBV3-2 | - | - | CASSRDYRGGTEAFF | TGTGCCAGCAGCCGAGACTATCGGGGGGGCACTGAAGCTTTCTTT
TRBJ1-5 | TRBV7-2 | - | TRBD1 | CASSSQGATSNQPQHF | TGTGCCAGCAGCTCACAGGGGGCTACTAGCAATCAGCCCCAGCATTTT
TRBJ2-3 | TRBV6-5 | - | - | CASREGGPSDTQYF | TGTGCCAGCAGGGAGGGGGGGCCTTCAGATACGCAGTATTTT
TRBJ1-6 | TRBV19 | - | - | CASSPGQLQNSPLHF | TGTGCCAGTAGCCCTGGACAGCTCCAAAATTCACCCCTCCACTTT
TRBJ2-1 | TRBV5-1 | once | TRBD1 | CASSQGQGGGYNEQFF | TGCGCCAGCAGCCAGGGACAGGGCGGAGGTTACAATGAGCAGTTCTTC
TRBJ1-4 | TRBV5-1 | - | - | CASSWSTGATNEKLFF | TGCGCCAGCAGTTGGTCTACGGGTGCAACTAATGAAAAACTGTTTTTT
TRBJ1-5 | TRBV4-1 | - | TRBD1 | CASSQTWVQGASNQPQHF | TGCGCCAGCAGCCAAACATGGGTCCAGGGGGCTAGCAATCAGCCCCAGCATTTT
TRBJ2-3 | TRBV5-4 | - | - | CASSPTSGAIDTQYF | TGTGCCAGCAGCCCGACTTCTGGGGCCATAGATACGCAGTATTTT
TRBJ1-5 | TRBV5-1 | - | - | CASSLIPGQPQHF | TGCGCCAGCAGCTTGATCCCCGGTCAGCCCCAGCATTTT
TRBJ2-3 | TRBV7-2 | once | TRBD2 | CASSPLAGDITDTQYF | TGTGCCAGCAGCCCTTTAGCGGGGGATATCACAGATACGCAGTATTTT
TRBJ1-3 | TRBV29-1 | - | TRBD1 | CSVAGQGAVGNTIYF | TGCAGCGTTGCGGGACAGGGGGCGGTTGGAAACACCATATATTTT
TRBJ2-7 | TRBV19 | few | - | CASRGGATQYF | TGTGCCAGTAGAGGAGGAGCTACTCAGTACTTC
TRBJ1-4 | TRBV7-3 | - | TRBD1 | CASRAGQTTNEKLFF | TGTGCCAGCAGGGCGGGACAGACAACTAATGAAAAACTGTTTTTT
TRBJ2-1 | TRBV6-5 | - | TRBD1 | CASRTTGGNEQFF | TGTGCCAGCAGGACTACAGGGGGAAATGAGCAGTTCTTC
TRBJ1-3 | TRBV5-4 | few | TRBD1 | CASSPRQGAGGNTIYF | TGTGCCAGCAGCCCGAGACAGGGGGCAGGTGGAAACACCATATATTTT
TRBJ2-7 | TRBV2 | - | - | CASVTDGSYEQYF | TGTGCCAGTGTGACTGACGGCTCCTACGAGCAGTACTTC
TRBJ1-2 | TRBV19 | - | - | CATQNYGYTF | TGTGCCACACAGAACTATGGCTACACCTTC
TRBJ1-3 | TRBV10-3 | few | - | CAILRGESYGNTIYF | TGTGCCATCCTCCGGGGGGAGAGTTATGGAAACACCATATATTTT
TRBJ1-2 | TRBV7-2 | few | - | CASSLGARGYGYTF | TGTGCCAGCAGCTTAGGTGCCAGGGGCTATGGCTACACCTTC